This TCR beta chain was captured in a study of T cell repertoires in cytomegalovirus infection. Study information: As its CMV epitopes, the study selected recently identified HLA-C-restricted and well-studied HLA-B-restricted targets. Both a matching HLA type and CMV infection were indicated by public TCR beta signatures. Broader study findings: CMV-specific HLA-C-restricted TCR beta clonotypes dominated the ex vivo response.

TCRdb redid the calling of the reads with MiXCR, one entry per CDR3 protein. The sample holds about 770,000 distinct CDR3 sequences; around 29% are singletons and the top ten take roughly 14%. The CDR3 sequence is 14 residues long. CDR1 SGHTA and CDR2 FQGNSA come from the germline V gene. The V and J ends lost 1 base and 9 bases respectively, with 13 bases between them. This clonotype turned up a few times. Its antigen is undetermined. The sample consisted of cultured CD8+ T cells from PBMCs, taken from culture after CMV antigen stimulation. This receptor was identified in a human donor in good health (CMV status not recorded). Some clones in this sample may be carry-over from other donors' samples. The V call is TRBV7-2, the J call TRBJ1-5, with a tentative D call TRBD1 (5 bases). CDR3 nucleotides: TGTGCCAGCAGCTTAGTCGGTGGTCAGGGGCCCCAGCATTTT. It specifies CASSLVGGQGPQHF.